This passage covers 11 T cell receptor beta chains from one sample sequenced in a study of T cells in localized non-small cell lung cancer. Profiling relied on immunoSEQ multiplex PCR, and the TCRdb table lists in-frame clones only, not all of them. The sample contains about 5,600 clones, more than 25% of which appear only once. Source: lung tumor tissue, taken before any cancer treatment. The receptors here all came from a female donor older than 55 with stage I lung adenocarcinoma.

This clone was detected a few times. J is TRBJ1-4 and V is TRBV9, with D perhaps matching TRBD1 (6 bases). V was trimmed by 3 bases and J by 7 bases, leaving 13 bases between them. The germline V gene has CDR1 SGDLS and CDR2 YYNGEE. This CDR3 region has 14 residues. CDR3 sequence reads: CASSEQGWGEKLFF. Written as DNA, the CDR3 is TGTGCCAGCAGCGAGCAGGGGTGGGGTGAAAAACTGTTTTTT.

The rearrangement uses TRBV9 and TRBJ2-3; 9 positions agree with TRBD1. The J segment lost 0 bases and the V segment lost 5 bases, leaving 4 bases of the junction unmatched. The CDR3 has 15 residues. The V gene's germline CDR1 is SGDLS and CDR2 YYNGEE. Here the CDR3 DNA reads TGTGCCAGCAGAGAACAGGGGGCGAGCACAGATACGCAGTATTTT. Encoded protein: CASREQGASTDTQYF.

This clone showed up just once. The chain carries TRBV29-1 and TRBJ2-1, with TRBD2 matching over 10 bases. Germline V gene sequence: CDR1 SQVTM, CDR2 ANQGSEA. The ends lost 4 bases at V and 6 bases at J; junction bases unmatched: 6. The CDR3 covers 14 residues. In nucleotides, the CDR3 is TGCAGCGTTGCCCGGACTAGCGGAAGCAATGAGCAGTTCTTC. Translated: CSVARTSGSNEQFF.

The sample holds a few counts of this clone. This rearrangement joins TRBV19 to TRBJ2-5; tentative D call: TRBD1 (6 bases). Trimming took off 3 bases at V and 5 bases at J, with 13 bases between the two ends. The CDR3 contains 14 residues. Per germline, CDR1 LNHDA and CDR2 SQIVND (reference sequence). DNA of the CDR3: TGTGCCAGTAGTATGGCAGGGGCGGAGGAGACCCAGTACTTC. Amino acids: CASSMAGAEETQYF.

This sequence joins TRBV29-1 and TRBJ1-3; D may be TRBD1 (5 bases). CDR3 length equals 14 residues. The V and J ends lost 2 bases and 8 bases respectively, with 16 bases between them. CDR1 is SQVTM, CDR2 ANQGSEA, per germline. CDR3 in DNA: TGCAGCGTTGAAAGGCATACCGGGGGGGACACCATATATTTT. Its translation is CSVERHTGGDTIYF.

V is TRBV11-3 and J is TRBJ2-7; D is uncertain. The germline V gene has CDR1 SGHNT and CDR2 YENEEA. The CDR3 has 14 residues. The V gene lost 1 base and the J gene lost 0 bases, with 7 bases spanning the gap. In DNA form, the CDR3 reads TGTGCCAGCAGCTTAGGGTTCAGCTCCTACGAGCAGTACTTC. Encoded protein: CASSLGFSSYEQYF.

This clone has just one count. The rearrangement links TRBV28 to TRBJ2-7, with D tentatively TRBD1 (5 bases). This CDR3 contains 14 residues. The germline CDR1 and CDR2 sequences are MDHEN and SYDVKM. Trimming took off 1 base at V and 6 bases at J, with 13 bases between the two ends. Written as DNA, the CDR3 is TGTGCCAGCAGTTTATCCTGGCAGGGCCCCGAGCAGTACTTC. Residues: CASSLSWQGPEQYF.

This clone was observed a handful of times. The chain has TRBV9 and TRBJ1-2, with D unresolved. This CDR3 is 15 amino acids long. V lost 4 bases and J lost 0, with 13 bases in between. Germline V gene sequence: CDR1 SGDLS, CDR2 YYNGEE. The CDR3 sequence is CASSLRESPNYGYTF. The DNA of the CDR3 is TGTGCCAGCAGCCTAAGAGAGAGCCCTAACTATGGCTACACCTTC.

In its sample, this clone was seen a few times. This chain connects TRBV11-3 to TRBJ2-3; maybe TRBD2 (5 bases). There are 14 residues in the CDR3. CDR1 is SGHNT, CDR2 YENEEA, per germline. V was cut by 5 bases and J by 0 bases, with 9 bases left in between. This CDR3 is CASSPSGSTDTQYF. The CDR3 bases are TGTGCCAGCAGCCCAAGCGGCAGCACAGATACGCAGTATTTT.

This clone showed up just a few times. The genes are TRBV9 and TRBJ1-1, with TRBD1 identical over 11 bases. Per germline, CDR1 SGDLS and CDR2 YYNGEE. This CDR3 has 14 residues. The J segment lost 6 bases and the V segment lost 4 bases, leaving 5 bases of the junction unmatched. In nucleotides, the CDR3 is TGTGCCAGCAGCACACCGGGACAGGGGGCTGAAGCTTTCTTT. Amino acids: CASSTPGQGAEAFF.

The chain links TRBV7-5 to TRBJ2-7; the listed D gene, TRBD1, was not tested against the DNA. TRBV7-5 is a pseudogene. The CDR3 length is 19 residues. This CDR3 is CASSLGGVWGQGDVYEQYF. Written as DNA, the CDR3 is TGTGCCAGCAGCCTAGGAGGGGTCTGGGGACAGGGTGATGTCTACGAGCAGTACTTC.